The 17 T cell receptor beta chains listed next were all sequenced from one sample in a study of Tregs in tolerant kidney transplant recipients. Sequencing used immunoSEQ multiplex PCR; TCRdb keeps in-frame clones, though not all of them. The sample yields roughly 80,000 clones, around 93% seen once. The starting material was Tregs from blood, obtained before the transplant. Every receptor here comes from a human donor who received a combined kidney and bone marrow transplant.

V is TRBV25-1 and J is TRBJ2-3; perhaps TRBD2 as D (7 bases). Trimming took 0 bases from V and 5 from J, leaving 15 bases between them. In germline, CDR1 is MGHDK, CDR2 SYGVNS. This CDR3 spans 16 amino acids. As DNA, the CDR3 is TGTGCCAGCAGTGAATATGGGGGGGCCCGGGGAGATACGCAGTATTTT. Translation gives CASSEYGGARGDTQYF.

The CDR3 DNA reads TGTGCCAGCAGCGTAGCTCCCGGGGATACGCAGTATTTT. Protein product: CASSVAPGDTQYF. The chain joins TRBV9 to TRBJ2-3; D is unclear. CDR3 size: 13 residues. CDR1 is SGDLS and CDR2 is YYNGEE in the germline V gene. The V and J ends lost 0 bases and 6 bases respectively, with 8 bases between them.

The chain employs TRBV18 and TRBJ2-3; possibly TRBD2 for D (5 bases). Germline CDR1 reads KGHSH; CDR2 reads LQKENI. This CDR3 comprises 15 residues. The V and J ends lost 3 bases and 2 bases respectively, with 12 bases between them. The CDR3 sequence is CASSPLAATTDTQYF. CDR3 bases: TGTGCCAGCTCACCGCTAGCAGCAACCACAGATACGCAGTATTTT.

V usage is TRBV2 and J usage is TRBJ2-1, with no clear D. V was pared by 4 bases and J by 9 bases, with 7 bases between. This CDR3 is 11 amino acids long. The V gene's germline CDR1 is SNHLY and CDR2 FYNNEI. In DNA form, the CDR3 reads TGTGCCAGCAGTGCCCTGAGTGAGCAGTTCTTC. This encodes CASSALSEQFF.

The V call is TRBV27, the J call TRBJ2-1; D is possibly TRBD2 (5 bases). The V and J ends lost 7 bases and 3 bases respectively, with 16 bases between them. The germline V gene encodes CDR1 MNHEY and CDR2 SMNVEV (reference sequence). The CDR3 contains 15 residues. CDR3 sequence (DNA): TGTGCCAGCACTAAACTCGGAGGAGGCTACAATGAGCAGTTCTTC. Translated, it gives CASTKLGGGYNEQFF.

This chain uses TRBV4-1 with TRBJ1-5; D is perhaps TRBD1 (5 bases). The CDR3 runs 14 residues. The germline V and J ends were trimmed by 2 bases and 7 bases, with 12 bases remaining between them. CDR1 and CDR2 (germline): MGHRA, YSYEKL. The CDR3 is CASSQPGSRQPQHF. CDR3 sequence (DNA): TGCGCCAGCAGCCAACCAGGGAGTCGGCAGCCCCAGCATTTT.

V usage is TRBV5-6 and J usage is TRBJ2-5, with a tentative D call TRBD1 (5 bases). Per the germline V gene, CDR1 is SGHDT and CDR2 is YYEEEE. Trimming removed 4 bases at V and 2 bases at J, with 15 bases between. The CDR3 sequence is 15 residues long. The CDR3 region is CASSAPTDNQETQYF. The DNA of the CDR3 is TGTGCCAGCAGCGCCCCGACAGACAATCAAGAGACCCAGTACTTC.

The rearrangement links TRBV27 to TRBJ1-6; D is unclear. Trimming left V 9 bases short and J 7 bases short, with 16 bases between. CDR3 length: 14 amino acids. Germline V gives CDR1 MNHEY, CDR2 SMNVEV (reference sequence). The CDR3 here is CASSVGSFNSPLHF. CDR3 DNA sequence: TGTGCCAGTAGCGTCGGCAGTTTCAATTCACCCCTCCACTTT.

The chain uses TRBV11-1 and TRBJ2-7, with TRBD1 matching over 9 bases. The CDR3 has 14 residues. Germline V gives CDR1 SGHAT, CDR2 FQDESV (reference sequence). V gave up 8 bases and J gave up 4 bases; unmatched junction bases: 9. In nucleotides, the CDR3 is TGTGCCAGCTCGCTCCAGGGACAGGGTTACGAGCAGTACTTC. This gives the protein CASSLQGQGYEQYF.

CDR3 nucleotides: TGTGCCAGCAGCGTCCGGGACAGGGAAACCTACGAGCAGTACTTC. Translated: CASSVRDRETYEQYF. The rearrangement joins TRBV9 to TRBJ2-7; TRBD1 agrees at 9 bases. Per the germline V gene, CDR1 is SGDLS and CDR2 is YYNGEE. This CDR3 region has 15 residues. V lost 2 bases and J lost 2; bases outside the gene matches: 5.

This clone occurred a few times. CDR3 in DNA: TGTGCCAGCAGTTACGACAGAGGCTATGGCTACACCTTC. Encoded protein: CASSYDRGYGYTF. V gene TRBV27 combines with J gene TRBJ1-2; tentative D call: TRBD1 (5 bases). Trimming took 4 bases from V and 4 from J, leaving 10 bases between them. The CDR3 loop spans 13 amino acids. In germline, CDR1 is MNHEY, CDR2 SMNVEV (reference sequence).

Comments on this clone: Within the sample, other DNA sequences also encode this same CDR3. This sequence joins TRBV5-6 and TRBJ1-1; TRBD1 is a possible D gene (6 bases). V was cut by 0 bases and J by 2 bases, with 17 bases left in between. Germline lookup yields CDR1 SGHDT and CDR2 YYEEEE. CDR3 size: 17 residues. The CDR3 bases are TGTGCCAGCAGCTTGGGCCCACCGGGACACCCAAACACTGAAGCTTTCTTT. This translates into CASSLGPPGHPNTEAFF.

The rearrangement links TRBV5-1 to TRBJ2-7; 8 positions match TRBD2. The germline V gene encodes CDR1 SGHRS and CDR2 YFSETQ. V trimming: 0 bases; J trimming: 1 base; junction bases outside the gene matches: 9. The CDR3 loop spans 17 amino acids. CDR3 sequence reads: CASSLGAAGGRSYEQYF. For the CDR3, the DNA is TGCGCCAGCAGCTTGGGTGCGGCGGGGGGCCGTTCCTACGAGCAGTACTTC. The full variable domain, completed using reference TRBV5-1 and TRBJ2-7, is KAGVTQTPRYLIKTRGQQVTLSCSPISGHRSVSWYQQTPGQGLQFLFEYFSETQRNKGNFPGRFSGRQFSNSRSEMNVSTLELGDSALYLCASSLGAAGGRSYEQYFGPGTRLTVT.

The CDR3 nucleotides are TGTGCCAGCAGTTTACAGGGGAGCGGGATAGAGACCCAGTACTTC. Protein product: CASSLQGSGIETQYF. This chain connects TRBV7-2 to TRBJ2-5; the D gene could be TRBD1 or TRBD2 (7 bases each). There are 15 residues in the CDR3. Germline V lookup: CDR1 SGHTA, CDR2 FQGNSA. The ends were cut back, 6 bases at V and 4 bases at J, with 18 bases in the middle.

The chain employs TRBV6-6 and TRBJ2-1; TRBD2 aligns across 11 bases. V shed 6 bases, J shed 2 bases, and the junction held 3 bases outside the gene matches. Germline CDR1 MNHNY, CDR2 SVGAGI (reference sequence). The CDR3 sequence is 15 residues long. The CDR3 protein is CASSGLAGAYNEQFF. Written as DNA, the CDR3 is TGTGCCAGCAGCGGACTAGCGGGCGCCTACAATGAGCAGTTCTTC.

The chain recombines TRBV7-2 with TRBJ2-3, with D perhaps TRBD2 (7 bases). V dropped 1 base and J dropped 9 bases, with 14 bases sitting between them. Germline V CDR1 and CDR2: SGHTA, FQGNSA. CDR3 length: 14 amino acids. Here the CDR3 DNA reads TGTGCCAGCAGCTTAGGTTCGGGAGGACAGACGCAGTATTTT. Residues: CASSLGSGGQTQYF.

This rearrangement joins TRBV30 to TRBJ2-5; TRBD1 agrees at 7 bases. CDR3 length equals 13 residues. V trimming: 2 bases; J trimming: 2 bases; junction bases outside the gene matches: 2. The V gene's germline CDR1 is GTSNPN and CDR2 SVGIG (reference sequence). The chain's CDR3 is CAWSRDSQETQYF. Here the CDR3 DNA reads TGTGCCTGGAGTAGGGACAGTCAAGAGACCCAGTACTTC.